A single sample is the source of the 3 T cell receptor beta chains below, sequenced in a study of blood T cell repertoires in COVID-19. This table comes from immunoSEQ multiplex PCR, and its TCRdb copy is limited to in-frame clones, with some not included. The sample consists of 150,000 to 200,000 clones, approximately 86% of them appearing once. The sequenced sample consisted of peripheral blood. Receptors originate from a woman in her forties with COVID-19, enrolled during active disease.

The chain combines TRBV11-3 with TRBJ2-2, with a tentative D call TRBD1 (6 bases). Germline-derived CDR1 and CDR2 are SGHNT and YENEEA. The CDR3 sequence is 18 residues long. Trimming cost V 6 bases and J 2 bases, with 22 bases left between them. As DNA, the CDR3 is TGTGCCAGCAGAGGGGGTCCAACAGGCGGTTCAAACACCGGGGAGCTGTTTTTT. It encodes CASRGGPTGGSNTGELFF.

The genes are TRBV19 and TRBJ1-6, with TRBD1 matching over 7 bases. CDR1 and CDR2 from the germline V gene are LNHDA and SQIVND (reference sequence). The CDR3 spans 15 residues. V lost 6 bases, J lost 6 bases, and 8 bases stayed unmatched. CDR3 residues: CASRSTGAGNSPLHF. The CDR3, as DNA: TGTGCCAGTAGGAGTACAGGGGCGGGTAATTCACCCCTCCACTTT.

This clone was counted a single time. The chain combines TRBV9 with TRBJ2-1; 7 bases match TRBD1. This CDR3 spans 15 amino acids. Trimming cost V 3 bases and J 0 bases; bases outside gene matches: 3. The germline CDR1 and CDR2 sequences are SGDLS and YYNGEE. This CDR3 is CASSARDSSYNEQFF. The CDR3 DNA reads TGTGCCAGCAGCGCCCGGGACAGCTCCTACAATGAGCAGTTCTTC.